This TCR beta chain was identified during a study of early T cells in non-severe SARS-CoV-2 infection. Study background: Alpha and beta chains were unpaired, from unsorted whole-blood bulk RNA.

Study-wide results and limits: VDJdb matching favored anti-spike CD8 responses, missing private and CD4 specificities.

There are many counts of this clonotype. Its antigen is not known. The CDR3 is 14 residues long. Germline V gene lookup returns CDR1 SGHDT and CDR2 YYEEEE. Trimming pared 2 bases from V and 2 bases from J, leaving 7 bases between. Individual cDNA molecules were tagged with unique molecular identifiers. MiXCR was run by TCRdb on the 5' RACE reads, yielding one entry per CDR3 protein. The sample lists tens of thousands of distinct CDR3 sequences; 14% were seen once. Source material: whole blood. This sequence originates from an adult who was a healthcare worker with PCR-confirmed SARS-CoV-2 infection or an uninfected control (not recorded which). The chain has TRBV5-6 and TRBJ1-4; a possible D gene is TRBD1 (6 bases). CDR3 region: CASSFGGTNEKLFF. The CDR3 coding sequence is TGTGCCAGCAGCTTCGGGGGCACTAATGAAAAACTGTTTTTT.